Listed here is a single T cell receptor (beta chain). What it recognizes is unknown. Patients were aged 18 to 65, had disease duration under 2 months, and had newly diagnosed hyperthyroidism. This specimen comes from a study of T cells in Graves' hyperthyroidism and ophthalmopathy. Study as a whole: At the time of initial diagnosis and before any treatment, peripheral blood was collected.

Overall study results and limits: Appearing also in blood were most of the thyroid clonotypes expanded above 0.001.

Researchers amplified the TCR beta CDR3 regions from RNA transcripts. When the TCR CDR3 underwent first-round RT-PCR, the HTBI primer set was used. TCRdb re-called the multiplex PCR reads with MiXCR, one entry per CDR3 protein. Of under 750,000 distinct CDR3 sequences in the sample, 15% to 20% were seen once. Sequencing was carried out using blood. The origin of this receptor is a woman in her forties or fifties with Graves' hyperthyroidism that later progressed to Graves' ophthalmopathy.

The CDR3 loop reads CASSWDRETMNTEAFF. In DNA form, the CDR3 reads TGTGCCAGTAGCTGGGACAGGGAAACTATGAACACTGAAGCTTTCTTT. This chain links TRBV19 with TRBJ1-1; 9 nucleotides align to TRBD1. Germline trimming cut 6 bases from V and 0 bases from J; bases unmatched to any gene: 8. The CDR3 contains 16 residues. In germline, CDR1 is LNHDA, CDR2 SQIVND (reference sequence).